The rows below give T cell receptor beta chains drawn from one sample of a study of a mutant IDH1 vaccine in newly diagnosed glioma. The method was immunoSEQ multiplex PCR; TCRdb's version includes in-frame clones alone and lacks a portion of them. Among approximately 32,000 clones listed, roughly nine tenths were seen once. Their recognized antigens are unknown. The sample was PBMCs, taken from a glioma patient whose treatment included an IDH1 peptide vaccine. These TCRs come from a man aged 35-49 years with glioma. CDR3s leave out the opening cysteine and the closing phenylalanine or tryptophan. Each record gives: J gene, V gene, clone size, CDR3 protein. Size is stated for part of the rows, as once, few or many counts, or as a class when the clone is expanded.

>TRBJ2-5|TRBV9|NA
ASSDIGGTSGRRETQY
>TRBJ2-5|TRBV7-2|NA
ASSLGGDPPTQY
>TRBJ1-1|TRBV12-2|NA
ASRLVGIQNTEAF
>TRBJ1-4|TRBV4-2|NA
ASSQDRAINEKLF
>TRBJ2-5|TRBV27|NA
ASSFYSTGAQETQY
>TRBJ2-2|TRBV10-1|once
ASRRTGPGELF
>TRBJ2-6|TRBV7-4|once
ASSSQSRANVLT
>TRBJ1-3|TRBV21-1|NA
ASSIPGNGAGNTIY
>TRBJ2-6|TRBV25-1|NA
ASSTLGQTSSGANVLT
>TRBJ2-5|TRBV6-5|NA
ASSYNRDEQTQY
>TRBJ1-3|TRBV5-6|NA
ASSIRQYRGGNTIY
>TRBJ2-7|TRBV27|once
ASSPGQGGYEQY
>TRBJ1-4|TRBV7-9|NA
ASSWGQLPLNEKLF
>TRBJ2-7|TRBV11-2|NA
ASSFHLGHRTSYEQY
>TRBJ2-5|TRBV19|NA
ASSFDWQETQY
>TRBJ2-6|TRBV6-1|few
ASTPGHLGANVLT
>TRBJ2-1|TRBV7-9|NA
ASSLEGNEQF